The 21 T cell receptor beta chains presented below share a single source sample, sequenced in a study of CD8+CD57+ T cells in acquired aplastic anemia. Profiling that covered TCR beta VDJ and CDR3 relied on genomic DNA as its template. TCRdb itself ran the reads through MiXCR, one entry per CDR3 protein. The sample gives some 64,000 distinct CDR3 sequences, 45% to 70% of which show up once; 2% to 2.5% is in the top ten. Sequenced sample: sorted CD4+, CD8+, or CD8+CD57+ T cells (not recorded which) from PBMCs. The receptors come from a human donor in good health, serving as a control.

The chain employs TRBV14 and TRBJ2-3; TRBD1 matches 9 bases. The J segment lost 2 bases and the V segment lost 5 bases, leaving 5 bases of the junction unmatched. CDR3 length equals 15 residues. Looked up from germline, CDR1 is SGHDN and CDR2 is FVKESK. CDR3 protein: CASSITGGYTDTQYF. CDR3 in DNA: TGTGCCAGCAGCATCACAGGGGGCTACACAGATACGCAGTATTTT. Variable domain in full (rest from reference TRBV14 and TRBJ2-3): EAGVTQFPSHSVIEKGQTVTLRCDPISGHDNLYWYRRVMGKEIKFLLHFVKESKQDESGMPNNRFLAERTGGTYSTLKVQPAELEDSGVYFCASSITGGYTDTQYFGPGTRLTVL.

This clonotype was recorded at least ten times. V usage is TRBV5-1 and J usage is TRBJ2-5, with TRBD1 matching over 9 bases. CDR1 and CDR2 from the germline V gene are SGHRS and YFSETQ. The CDR3 loop spans 15 amino acids. With V trimmed by 4 bases and J by 4 bases, 8 bases remained unmatched. The CDR3 region has the DNA TGCGCCAGCAGCAAGGACAGGGGTGGGGGAGAGACCCAGTACTTC. Translated: CASSKDRGGGETQYF.

The chain joins TRBV7-4 to TRBJ2-3; D may be TRBD2 (6 bases). The CDR3 contains 14 residues. V dropped 5 bases and J dropped 6 bases, with 15 bases sitting between them. The germline gives CDR1 SGHVT, CDR2 SQSDAQ. Here the CDR3 reads CASSPVGGPDTQYF. The CDR3 DNA reads as TGTGCCAGCAGCCCGGTGGGAGGTCCCGATACGCAGTATTTT.

There are a few counts of this clonotype. J is TRBJ2-1 and V is TRBV12-3 or TRBV12-4; 9 bases align to TRBD2. The CDR3 loop spans 17 amino acids. J gave up 0 bases and V 3 bases, and 6 bases lay outside the gene matches. CDR3 in DNA: TGTGCCAGCAGTTTGGTTAGCGGGGGCTTCTCCTACAATGAGCAGTTCTTC. It yields the protein CASSLVSGGFSYNEQFF.

The gene calls are TRBV24-1 and TRBJ2-1; 11 bases agree with TRBD2. Trimming removed 4 bases from V and 16 bases from J; junction bases left unmatched: 8. The CDR3 totals 13 residues. Germline CDR1 reads KGHDR; CDR2 reads SFDVKD. The CDR3 bases are TGTGCCACCAGTGACGCCCTAGCGGGAGGCGGCTTCTTC. It yields the protein CATSDALAGGGFF.

The table lists this clonotype with a few counts. V gene TRBV6-5 combines with J gene TRBJ1-2; TRBD1 aligns across 7 bases. The ends lost 5 bases at V and 3 bases at J; junction bases unmatched: 12. The CDR3 length is 16 residues. Germline assignment: CDR1 MNHEY and CDR2 SVGAGI. CDR3 sequence: CASSTRNRDRDYGYTF. The CDR3 DNA is TGTGCCAGCAGTACTCGCAACCGAGACAGGGACTATGGCTACACCTTC.

The table lists this clonotype with many counts. V is TRBV7-9 and J is TRBJ2-3, with D uncertain. Germline CDR1 and CDR2: SEHNR and FQNEAQ (reference sequence). Trimming removed 3 bases at V and 0 bases at J, with 10 bases between. The CDR3 covers 15 residues. As DNA, the CDR3 is TGTGCCAGCAGCTTGAGTCCGACTAGCACAGATACGCAGTATTTT. It yields the protein CASSLSPTSTDTQYF. The entire variable domain, with the rest obtained from reference TRBV7-9 and TRBJ2-3, is as follows: DTGVSQNPRHKITKRGQNVTFRCDPISEHNRLYWYRQTLGQGPEFLTYFQNEAQLEKSRLLSDRFSAERPKGSFSTLEIQRTEQGDSAMYLCASSLSPTSTDTQYFGPGTRLTVL.

The chain joins TRBV10-3 to TRBJ1-1; D might be TRBD1 (6 bases). V shed 4 bases and J shed 3 bases, with 15 bases lying between them. CDR3 length equals 15 residues. The germline V gene has CDR1 ENHRY and CDR2 SYGVKD. The CDR3 here is CAISGGGGADTEAFF. CDR3 bases: TGTGCCATCAGTGGAGGTGGGGGGGCGGACACTGAAGCTTTCTTT.

The chain employs TRBV24-1 and TRBJ1-5; TRBD1 aligns across 7 bases. The CDR3 consists of 13 residues. Germline values: CDR1 KGHDR, CDR2 SFDVKD. Trimming removed 7 bases from V and 4 bases from J; junction bases left unmatched: 3. CDR3 in DNA: TGTGCCACCAGCGGACAGGCTAATCAGCCCCAGCATTTT. This translates into CATSGQANQPQHF.

This clonotype is medium-sized (0.01 to 0.1%). The rearrangement joins TRBV7-9 to TRBJ1-1; no firm D call. With 0 bases removed from V and 7 bases from J, the gap between germline ends came to 6 bases. From germline, CDR1 is SEHNR and CDR2 FQNEAQ (reference sequence). The CDR3 has 12 residues. The chain's CDR3 is CASSLAAYEAFF. The CDR3 DNA reads as TGTGCCAGCAGCTTAGCAGCGTATGAAGCTTTCTTT.

A remark on this clonotype: It is likely a read error, because the conserved phenylalanine at the end of the CDR3 is missing. Because the CDR3's place on the DNA is in doubt, the DNA is left out and the CDR3 is given as listed by TCRdb. V gene TRBV29-1 combines with J gene TRBJ1-2. CDR1 and CDR2 (germline): SQVTM, ANQGSEA. The CDR3 comprises 9 residues, both ends counted. CDR3 sequence: CSVDRASAL.

As for this clonotype: The germline gene is not matched at one end of the junction; a read error may be the cause. V and J are TRBV24-1 and TRBJ2-7, with D possibly being TRBD1 or TRBD2 (5 bases each). There are 15 residues in the CDR3. Germline V gene sequence: CDR1 KGHDR, CDR2 SFDVKD. CDR3 region: CATSDDGAGTGELYF. The CDR3 bases are TGTGCCACCAGTGATGACGGGGCGGGCACCGGGGAGCTGTACTTC.

V and J are TRBV4-1 and TRBJ1-5; no clear D. CDR1 and CDR2 (germline): MGHRA, YSYEKL. This CDR3 region has 15 residues. V lost 0 bases, J lost 3 bases, and 9 bases lay in between. The CDR3 here is CASSQEERVNQPQHF. As DNA, the CDR3 is TGCGCCAGCAGCCAAGAGGAAAGAGTCAATCAGCCCCAGCATTTT.

Ten or more counts support this clonotype. The chain combines TRBV19 with TRBJ2-2; 7 bases fit TRBD1. After removal of 7 bases from V and 3 bases from J, the junction contained 5 bases not matched to a gene. The CDR3 consists of 14 residues. Germline CDR1 is LNHDA and CDR2 is SQIVND (reference sequence). CDR3 in DNA: TGTGCCAGTATAGAACAGGGGTACACCGGGGAGCTGTTTTTT. Amino acids: CASIEQGYTGELFF.

The chain is built from TRBV19 and TRBJ2-1; tentatively, D is TRBD1 or TRBD2 (5 bases each). This CDR3 is 14 amino acids long. The ends were cut back, 6 bases at V and 6 bases at J, with 15 bases in the middle. Germline V gives CDR1 LNHDA, CDR2 SQIVND (reference sequence). The CDR3 sequence is CASSGIDGANEQFF. The CDR3 DNA follows: TGTGCCAGTAGCGGGATTGACGGGGCCAATGAGCAGTTCTTC.

Comment on this clonotype: Relative to the germline gene, one junction end is altered; a read error may explain this. The rearrangement links TRBV29-1 to TRBJ2-7; 10 bases are shared with TRBD2. The CDR3 spans 14 residues. Germline CDR1 reads SQVTM; CDR2 reads ANQGSEA. The CDR3 bases are TGCAGCGTTGAGGGGCTAGCGGGAGTCGGCGAGCAGCACTTC. Translated: CSVEGLAGVGEQHF.

A remark on this clonotype: The CDR3 carries no conserved terminal phenylalanine or tryptophan, so it likely arises from a read error. The rearrangement joins TRBV5-6 to TRBJ2-7; 8 bases match TRBD2. The length of the CDR3 is 14 residues. Germline V CDR1 and CDR2: SGHDT, YYEEEE. Trimming at V came to 5 bases and at J to 4 bases, leaving 8 bases not matched to a gene. CDR3 bases: TGTGCCAGCAGACGCAGCGGGGGCGGTTACGAGCAGTACCTC. Its translation is CASRRSGGGYEQYL.

The table lists this clonotype with a few counts. CDR3 sequence reads: CASSESHNLNSPLHF. The CDR3 region has the DNA TGTGCCAGCAGTGAGTCCCATAACCTAAATTCACCCCTCCACTTT. The chain combines TRBV25-1 with TRBJ1-6; D gene uncertain. The CDR3 is 15 amino acids. V was cut by 3 bases and J by 7 bases, with 13 bases left in between. Per germline, CDR1 MGHDK and CDR2 SYGVNS. Using reference TRBV25-1 and TRBJ1-6 for the parts outside the CDR3, the full variable domain is EADIYQTPRYLVIGTGKKITLECSQTMGHDKMYWYQQDPGMELHLIHYSYGVNSTEKGDLSSESTVSRIRTEHFPLTLESARPSHTSQYLCASSESHNLNSPLHFGNGTRLTVT.

The genes are TRBV2 and TRBJ1-2; D possibly corresponds to TRBD1 (5 bases). V lost 3 bases to trimming and J lost 7 bases, with 9 bases between them. The CDR3 is 12 residues long. Germline V lookup: CDR1 SNHLY, CDR2 FYNNEI. The CDR3 bases are TGTGCCAGCAGTGAGCAGGGTTTTGGCTACACCTTC. Its translation: CASSEQGFGYTF.

This clonotype has at least ten counts. The chain employs TRBV5-1 and TRBJ2-7; 9 nucleotides align to TRBD2. Germline CDR1 reads SGHRS; CDR2 reads YFSETQ. This CDR3 region has 16 residues. V was pared by 4 bases and J by 6 bases, with 14 bases of the junction left unmatched. CDR3 region: CASSPILLAGAGEQYF. In DNA, the CDR3 is TGCGCCAGCAGCCCGATACTTTTAGCGGGAGCTGGCGAGCAGTACTTC.

The gene calls are TRBV11-1 and TRBJ2-1; 11 nucleotides match TRBD2. The CDR3 spans 15 residues. Germline CDR1 is SGHAT and CDR2 is FQDESV (reference sequence). Trimming cost V 4 bases and J 4 bases; bases outside gene matches: 3. In DNA form, the CDR3 reads TGTGCCAGCAGCTCGGGACTAGCGGTATACAATGAGCAGTTCTTC. This codes for CASSSGLAVYNEQFF.